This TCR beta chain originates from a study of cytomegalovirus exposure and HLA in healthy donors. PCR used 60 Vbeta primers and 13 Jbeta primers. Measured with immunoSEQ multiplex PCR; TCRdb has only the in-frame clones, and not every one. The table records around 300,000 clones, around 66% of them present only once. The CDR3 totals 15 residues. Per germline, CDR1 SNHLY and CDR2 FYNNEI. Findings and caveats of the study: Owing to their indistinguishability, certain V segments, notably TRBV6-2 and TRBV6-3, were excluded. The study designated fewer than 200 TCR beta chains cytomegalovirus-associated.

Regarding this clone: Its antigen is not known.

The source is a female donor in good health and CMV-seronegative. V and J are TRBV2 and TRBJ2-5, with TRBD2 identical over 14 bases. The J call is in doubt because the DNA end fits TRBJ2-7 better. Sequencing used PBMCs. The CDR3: CASSTGTSGSYEQYF. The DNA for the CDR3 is TGTGCCAGCAGTACAGGGACTAGCGGGAGCTACGAGCAGTACTTC.